This T cell receptor (beta chain) was identified in a study of blood T cell repertoires in COVID-19. Using immunoSEQ multiplex PCR, the repertoire was profiled, and TCRdb retains in-frame clones only, with some absent. The profile covers approximately 290,000 clones, with 90% appearing a single time and 1.1% taken by the ten largest. The CDR3 runs 17 residues. With 4 bases clipped from V and 7 bases from J, the junction kept 12 bases outside the gene matches. CDR1 is ENHRY and CDR2 is SYGVKD in the germline V gene. The chain is built from TRBV10-3 and TRBJ1-5, with 11 bases fitting TRBD1. Sequenced input: PBMCs or T cells enriched from blood (not recorded which). This sequence was found in a woman in her twenties or thirties who had recovered from COVID-19. In nucleotides, the CDR3 is TGTGCCATCAGTGGCCGGGAGGGACAGGGGGGAAGGCAGCCCCAGCATTTT. This gives the protein CAISGREGQGGRQPQHF.